The sample holds many counts of the clone carrying this T cell receptor (beta chain). Its specificity is not known. At one boundary the junction diverges from the germline segment, which might be a read error. The data were obtained in a study of Graves' ophthalmopathy and Graves' hyperthyroidism. Study-wide results and caveats: In blood appeared most of the expanded thyroid clonotypes whose frequency exceeded 0.001.

The germline V gene has CDR1 SGHNT and CDR2 YENEEA. The length of the CDR3 is 18 residues. It was on clinical symptoms, serum thyroxine, TRAb, thyroid ultrasound and orbital computed tomography that diagnosis relied. The authors amplified TCR beta CDR3 regions from RNA transcripts. A first-round RT-PCR used HTBI primers, followed by a second-round multiplex PCR. Via MiXCR, TCRdb re-called the multiplex PCR reads, giving one row per CDR3 protein. The sample records 360,000 or so distinct CDR3 sequences, 15% to 20% being singletons. Sequenced material: peripheral blood. This clonotype was obtained from a woman under 30 with Graves' ophthalmopathy. The rearrangement joins TRBV11-3 to TRBJ1-5; 10 bases align to TRBD1. In nucleotides, the CDR3 is TGTGCCAGCAGCCTAAGACAGGGGGCCGGTCTTAGCAGTCAGCCCCAGCATTTT. Translation gives CASSLRQGAGLSSQPQHF.